Listed below are T cell receptor beta chains from one sample, sequenced in a study of blood T cell repertoires in COVID-19. The repertoire was sequenced with immunoSEQ multiplex PCR; TCRdb's copy has only in-frame clones and lacks some. The sample yields roughly 330,000 clones, over 75% seen once. The source material was PBMCs or T cells enriched from blood (not recorded which). These TCRs come from a woman aged 18-35 years who had recovered from COVID-19. Both conserved end residues are part of each CDR3. Each record gives: J gene, V gene, D gene, clone size, CDR3 protein, CDR3 DNA. A D gene is named only where the DNA matches it firmly. Some rows mark clone size as missing; the rest say once, few, many or name a class of expanded clone.

TRBJ1-5,TRBV27,-,-,CASSYLDREYQPQHF,TGTGCCAGCAGTTATTTGGACCGGGAATATCAGCCCCAGCATTTT
TRBJ1-2,TRBV30,TRBD1,-,CACPDREYGYTF,TGTGCCTGCCCGGACAGGGAGTATGGCTACACCTTC
TRBJ2-3,TRBV9,TRBD2,once,CASSGLAGAADTQYF,TGTGCCAGCAGTGGACTAGCGGGAGCGGCAGATACGCAGTATTTT
TRBJ1-5,TRBV24-1,-,-,CATSDFSGPGPQHF,TGTGCCACCAGTGATTTCTCAGGTCCCGGGCCCCAGCATTTT
TRBJ2-7,TRBV11-2,TRBD2,-,CASSLAPGGDYEQYF,TGTGCCAGCAGCTTAGCCCCGGGGGGGGACTACGAGCAGTACTTC
TRBJ1-2,TRBV30,TRBD1,-,CAWSGQGPPYTF,TGTGCCTGGAGCGGACAGGGGCCGCCCTACACCTTC
TRBJ2-7,TRBV4-2,-,-,CASSQDGGGNYEQYF,TGTGCCAGCAGCCAAGATGGAGGAGGGAACTACGAGCAGTACTTC
TRBJ2-3,TRBV10-2,TRBD2,-,CASSNGEGPTDTQYF,TGCGCCAGCAGCAACGGGGAGGGCCCCACAGATACGCAGTATTTT
TRBJ2-6,TRBV9,TRBD2,-,CASSVAGGLGANVLTF,TGTGCCAGCAGCGTAGCGGGGGGGCTTGGGGCCAACGTCCTGACTTTC
TRBJ2-1,TRBV7-9,-,-,CASSRMGGSGLHNEQFF,TGTGCCAGCAGCCGTATGGGTGGGTCCGGGTTGCACAATGAGCAGTTCTTC
TRBJ2-2,TRBV7-2,TRBD2,-,CASSRAGTSFSGELFF,TGTGCCAGCAGCAGGGCCGGGACTAGTTTCTCCGGGGAGCTGTTTTTT
TRBJ2-1,TRBV6-4,-,-,CASSDAPSSYNEQFF,TGTGCCAGCAGTGACGCTCCGAGCTCCTACAATGAGCAGTTCTTC
TRBJ1-6,TRBV30,-,-,CAWSQGSYNSPLHF,TGTGCCTGGAGCCAGGGCTCCTATAATTCACCCCTCCACTTT
TRBJ2-7,TRBV3-1/TRBV3-2,TRBD2,-,CASSQGLAGVYEQYF,TGTGCCAGCAGCCAAGGCCTAGCGGGGGTCTACGAGCAGTACTTC
TRBJ1-1,TRBV7-2,TRBD1,-,CASSFLDRKVDTEAFF,TGTGCCAGCAGCTTCTTGGACAGGAAAGTGGACACTGAAGCTTTCTTT
TRBJ2-2,TRBV12-3/TRBV12-4,-,-,CASSSRTGELFF,TGTGCCAGCAGTTCTCGCACCGGGGAGCTGTTTTTT
TRBJ2-1,TRBV5-1,TRBD2,-,CASSLGLAGAHEQFF,TGCGCCAGCAGCTTGGGACTAGCGGGGGCCCATGAGCAGTTCTTC
TRBJ1-1,TRBV18,-,once,CASSAEWNTEAFF,TGTGCCAGCTCCGCGGAATGGAACACTGAAGCTTTCTTT
TRBJ2-3,TRBV27,TRBD1,-,CASSLPIRDRGRVGTDTQYF,TGTGCCAGCAGTCTCCCAATCCGGGACAGGGGGCGCGTCGGCACAGATACGCAGTATTTT
TRBJ2-7,TRBV6-6,TRBD2,-,CASGAGGEQYF,TGTGCCAGCGGGGCGGGAGGCGAGCAGTACTTC